A selection of T cell receptor beta chains follows, all from one sample in a study of early stage breast cancer tumors. Generated by immunoSEQ multiplex PCR, the TCRdb table keeps only in-frame clones and is missing some. The sample holds roughly 48,000 clones, around 83% seen once. The specimen was blood. Receptors were obtained from a person aged 50 to 59 with breast cancer. Both conserved end residues are part of each CDR3. A D gene is named only where the DNA matches it firmly. Clone size is given for some rows only: seen once, a few or many times, or a class if the clone is expanded.

d_gene,abundance,v_gene,j_gene,CDR3nt,CDR3aa
.,.,TRBV5-1,TRBJ1-4,TGCGCCAGCAGCTTAGGGCGGCCTAATATAGGGGAAAAACTGTTTTTT,CASSLGRPNIGEKLFF
.,.,TRBV7-9,TRBJ2-3,TGTGCCAGCAGCTTAGCGGTGCGGGGCACAGATACGCAGTATTTT,CASSLAVRGTDTQYF
TRBD2,.,TRBV28,TRBJ2-7,TGTGCCAGCACCCCCAACGGGAGGGGATCCTACGAGCAGTACTTC,CASTPNGRGSYEQYF
.,.,TRBV18,TRBJ2-7,TGTGCCAGCTCACCACAGGGATTAGGAGGATACGAGCAGTACTTC,CASSPQGLGGYEQYF
TRBD1,.,TRBV5-1,TRBJ1-2,TGCGCCAGCAGCCGTACAGGGGGTAGGGACTATGGCTACACCTTC,CASSRTGGRDYGYTF
.,few,TRBV29-1,TRBJ2-2,TGCAGCGCCCGGACGGGGACGAACACCGGGGAGCTGTTTTTT,CSARTGTNTGELFF
.,.,TRBV14,TRBJ2-1,TGTGCCAGCAGCCAAGATTTATTGAGCTCCTACAATGAGCAGTTCTTC,CASSQDLLSSYNEQFF
TRBD1,.,TRBV6-5,TRBJ2-7,TGTGCCAGCAGTTCCCTAGGACAGGCCTACGAGCAGTACTTC,CASSSLGQAYEQYF
TRBD2,.,TRBV5-1,TRBJ2-5,TGCGCCAGCAGCTTCGGGGGGGGGCGACGAGAGACCCAGTACTTC,CASSFGGGRRETQYF
.,few,TRBV19,TRBJ1-1,TGTGCCAGTAGATCCGGGGCCAAGAAGAACACTGAAGCTTTCTTT,CASRSGAKKNTEAFF
TRBD1,once,TRBV4-2,TRBJ2-3,TGTGCCAGCAGCCAAGAGAGGAAGGGACAGGGGATAAGAGATACGCAGTATTTT,CASSQERKGQGIRDTQYF
.,.,TRBV10-3,TRBJ2-3,TGTGCCATCAGTGACGGGGCCTTCACAGATACGCAGTATTTT,CAISDGAFTDTQYF
.,few,TRBV5-1,TRBJ1-6,TGCGCCTCCAGGGAAGGGAATTCACCCCTCCACTTT,CASREGNSPLHF
.,.,TRBV2,TRBJ2-7,TGTGCCAGCAGGATGGGGCTCCAAAGCCACGAGCAGTACTTC,CASRMGLQSHEQYF
.,.,TRBV7-9,TRBJ1-1,TGTGCCAGCAGCTTAGGGGGCTTGAACACTGAAGCTTTCTTT,CASSLGGLNTEAFF
.,.,TRBV15,TRBJ2-7,TGTGCCACCAGCCCCGGGAGAAACTACGAGCAGTACTTC,CATSPGRNYEQYF
.,.,TRBV29-1,TRBJ2-2,TGCAGCGTTGAACTTACGACCGGGGAGCTGTTTTTT,CSVELTTGELFF
TRBD2,once,TRBV19,TRBJ2-1,TGTGCCAGTAGTAAACTAGCGGGAGGGCCCGGTGAGCAGTTCTTC,CASSKLAGGPGEQFF
.,once,TRBV7-9,TRBJ1-1,TGTGCCAGCAGCTTACAGGAGAACACTGAAGCTTTCTTT,CASSLQENTEAFF
.,.,TRBV5-5,TRBJ1-3,TGTGCCAGCAGACAGATGTCCCGGCCTGGAAACACCATATATTTT,CASRQMSRPGNTIYF
.,.,TRBV28,TRBJ2-7,TGTGCCAGCAGTTCCACCGGACTAAATGCCTACGAGCAGTACTTC,CASSSTGLNAYEQYF
.,.,TRBV7-2,TRBJ1-2,TGTGCCAGCAGCTTAGTAGGGGGAACCTATAACTATGGCTACACCTTC,CASSLVGGTYNYGYTF
.,.,TRBV7-2,TRBJ1-5,TGTGCCAGCAGCTTTTCAGGGGACCCAAATCAGCCCCAGCATTTT,CASSFSGDPNQPQHF
TRBD2,.,TRBV7-9,TRBJ2-5,TGTGCCAGCAGCTTAGGTCGGCTAGTCGGGAGGGGGACCCAGTACTTC,CASSLGRLVGRGTQYF
.,once,TRBV20-1,TRBJ2-3,TGCAGTGCTCCCGATCCACATACGCAGTATTTT,CSAPDPHTQYF
TRBD1,.,TRBV10-3,TRBJ2-1,TGTGCCATCAGTGAGTACACAGGGGGAAGCTCCTACAATGAGCAGTTCTTC,CAISEYTGGSSYNEQFF
TRBD1,.,TRBV7-3,TRBJ1-2,TGTGCCAGCAGAGAGTCTGGACAGGGCTATGGCTACACCTTC,CASRESGQGYGYTF
.,.,TRBV27,TRBJ1-5,TGTGCCAGCAGTTCCCCCGGGGAGGTCAATCAGCCCCAGCATTTT,CASSSPGEVNQPQHF
.,.,TRBV9,TRBJ2-1,TGTGCCAGCAGCGTAGCCTGGGGTTCCTACAATGAGCAGTTCTTC,CASSVAWGSYNEQFF
.,.,TRBV2,TRBJ2-3,TGTGCCAGCAGTGAAATTACCTCCACAGATACGCAGTATTTT,CASSEITSTDTQYF
.,.,TRBV14,TRBJ2-3,TGTGCCACTCGGGGGAATTACACAGATACGCAGTATTTT,CATRGNYTDTQYF
TRBD2,.,TRBV19,TRBJ2-3,TGTGCCAGTAGTCGGGGACTAGCGGGCGATACGCAGTATTTT,CASSRGLAGDTQYF
.,.,TRBV15,TRBJ2-7,TGTGCCACCAGCAGAGAGGCACCAAGGGAGCAGTACTTC,CATSREAPREQYF
TRBD1,.,TRBV4-2,TRBJ1-5,TGTGCCAGCAGCCACGACAGGGATAGCAATCAGCCCCAGCATTTT,CASSHDRDSNQPQHF
.,few,TRBV4-2,TRBJ2-7,TGTGCCAGCAGCCAAGATCGGGGTCAGTACGAGCAGTACTTC,CASSQDRGQYEQYF
TRBD2,once,TRBV7-9,TRBJ2-3,TGTGCCAGCAGCCTTAGCGGGGGGGCGGATACGCAGTATTTT,CASSLSGGADTQYF
.,.,TRBV5-1,TRBJ1-3,TGCGCCAGCAGCTCCGAAGGTAACTCTGGAAACACCATATATTTT,CASSSEGNSGNTIYF
.,.,TRBV5-1,TRBJ1-1,TGCGCCAGCAGCTTGGCCAATTCTGGGGGGACTGAAGCTTTCTTT,CASSLANSGGTEAFF
.,.,TRBV29-1,TRBJ1-2,TGCAGCGTTGCCTCCATTCTGACGACTAATAACTATGGCTACACCTTC,CSVASILTTNNYGYTF
TRBD2,.,TRBV27,TRBJ2-3,TGTGCCAGCACCATAGCGGGGGGAGCCACAGATACGCAGTATTTT,CASTIAGGATDTQYF
.,.,TRBV28,TRBJ2-7,TGTGCCAGCAGTTATTTCGGGGCGGCCTCCTACGAGCAGTACTTC,CASSYFGAASYEQYF
TRBD1,.,TRBV6-5,TRBJ2-7,TGTGCCAGCAGTATTGGACAGGCCTCCTACGAGCAGTACTTC,CASSIGQASYEQYF
.,few,TRBV10-3,TRBJ1-1,TGTGCCATCAGGACCGGGACCAGAGACACTGAAGCTTTCTTT,CAIRTGTRDTEAFF
.,once,TRBV11-2,TRBJ2-3,TGTGCCAGCAGCTTAGGGGTGGTGAGGCCCGGTCCGCAGTATTTT,CASSLGVVRPGPQYF
TRBD1,.,TRBV5-1,TRBJ2-7,TGCGCCAGCAGTCACAGGGGTCGGGACTACGAGCAGTACTTC,CASSHRGRDYEQYF
.,.,TRBV23-1,TRBJ1-1,TGCGCCAGCAGTCAAGAAGGGGGGTACACTGAAGCTTTCTTT,CASSQEGGYTEAFF
.,.,TRBV5-8,TRBJ2-3,TGTGCCAGCAGGCCCCGGGGACTCACGCCAAGCACAGATACGCAGTATTTT,CASRPRGLTPSTDTQYF
.,.,TRBV28,TRBJ2-7,TGTGCCAGCAGTCTAACAGTGGCCTACGAGCAGTACTTC,CASSLTVAYEQYF